This T cell receptor beta chain was recorded in a study of blood T cell repertoires in COVID-19. Whole-study context: In each case, the material was cDNA or gDNA derived from T cells, B-cell-depleted T cells, or PBMCs.

Per the study methods: Quantification of nucleated cells was approximated via reference gene primer amplification. TCRdb keeps only in-frame clones here, not all; method: immunoSEQ multiplex PCR. V and J calls and clone size are copied from that table; D and trimming were computed from the DNA. The sample lists over 75,000 clones; 85% to 90% were seen once. This CDR3 spans 15 amino acids. V lost 5 bases to trimming and J lost 1 base; unmatched junction nucleotides: 7. Germline CDR1 MNHEY, CDR2 SMNVEV (reference sequence). This TCR was recovered from a human donor with active COVID-19. The donor label of this sample is uncertain. The gene calls are TRBV27 and TRBJ2-7, with 8 nucleotides matching TRBD1. The sequenced material came from peripheral blood. The CDR3 spells CASSPRRDRSYEQYF. The DNA of the CDR3 is TGTGCCAGCAGTCCGCGCCGGGACAGGTCCTACGAGCAGTACTTC.